The present T cell receptor beta chain was sequenced within a study of long-term antiretroviral therapy in people with HIV. Before DNA extraction, roughly 0.85-10 million cryopreserved PBMC were held in the samples. With 0 bases removed from V and 3 bases from J, the gap between germline ends came to 6 bases. The CDR3 has 13 residues. Germline lookup yields CDR1 GTSNPN and CDR2 SVGIG (reference sequence). They ran version v3.0 of the immunoSEQ assay at survey level. Sequencing was directed toward about 40,000-55,000 T-cell genomes in each sample. Assay: immunoSEQ multiplex PCR; the TCRdb copy retains only in-frame clones and omits some. The table has 25,000 to 35,000 clones, 85% to 90% seen once. Regarding this clone: Its target is not known.

Regarding the study as a whole: HIV repertoires spanned narrower CDR3 length ranges than controls.

V and J are TRBV30 and TRBJ1-3; D gene uncertain. This clonotype was sampled from a young woman with HIV. This specimen consisted of unsorted PBMCs, obtained 0.8 years after starting antiretroviral therapy. Here the CDR3 reads CAWSVQFGNTIYF. Here the CDR3 DNA reads TGTGCCTGGAGTGTACAGTTTGGAAACACCATATATTTT.